Sequencing of this T cell receptor beta chain was carried out in a study of cytomegalovirus exposure and HLA in healthy donors. Broader study findings: The authors listed around 150 TCR beta chains as cytomegalovirus-associated. That first-cohort TCR clusters tended to co-occur in the 95 to 150 validation repertoires was found in a later analysis. For cytomegalovirus status, the classifier reportedly gave diagnoses with high specificity and sensitivity.

Only in-frame clones appear in the TCRdb table, and some are missing; sequencing was by immunoSEQ multiplex PCR. The top ten hold 2.5% to 3.5% of the sample, which has 170,000 or so clones, about four fifths seen once. The donors were members of the validation cohort, which comprised 100 to 150 subjects and was separate from the first cohort of fewer than 700 subjects. Trimming took off 0 bases at V and 10 bases at J, with 12 bases between the two ends. CDR3 length: 13 residues. CDR1 and CDR2 from the germline V gene are LGHNA and YNFKEQ. On this clone itself: The antigen is not known.

The sequence was obtained from a young woman in good health and CMV-seropositive. The sample was PBMCs. The chain employs TRBV4-2 and TRBJ1-2, with no clear D. CDR3 nucleotides: TGTGCCAGCAGCCAAGACGAGTCACAGTTCTACACCTTC. Its protein product is CASSQDESQFYTF.